This T cell receptor beta chain derives from a study of blood T cell repertoires in COVID-19. On the study more broadly: The United States, Italy and Spain supplied acute and convalescent COVID-19 samples. Nucleic acid was either cDNA or gDNA, and it came from T cells, B-cell-depleted T cells, or PBMCs.

Per germline, CDR1 GTSNPN and CDR2 SVGIG (reference sequence). The CDR3 is made up of 14 amino acids. V lost 0 bases, J lost 8 bases, and 8 bases stayed unmatched. Produced via immunoSEQ multiplex PCR; TCRdb's table is partial and in-frame only. The data show about 54,000 clones, about 89% seen once. This sequence joins TRBV30 and TRBJ2-3, with 7 bases that match TRBD2. The clonotype originates from a woman aged 55-69 years with active or convalescent COVID-19. Sequencing used peripheral blood. CDR3 residues: CAWSVMAGVRTQYF. CDR3 nucleotides: TGTGCCTGGAGTGTCATGGCGGGAGTTCGTACGCAGTATTTT.